The 15 T cell receptor beta chains presented below share a single source sample, sequenced in a study of T-cell reconstitution after alpha-beta-depleted transplantation in children. As it was prepared, the TCRbeta library received unique molecular identifiers. TCRdb passed the PCR reads through MiXCR, listing each CDR3 protein once. The sample has 500,000 or so distinct CDR3 sequences; about 30% are singletons. Source: PBMCs from the stem cell graft donor, taken from the stem cell graft. The origin of the receptors is a human donor who donated a stem cell graft to a child with aplastic anemia.

The gene calls are TRBV3-1 and TRBJ1-2; D is perhaps TRBD1 (5 bases). The CDR3 is 13 amino acids. Germline CDR1 reads LGHDT; CDR2 reads YNNKEL (reference sequence). V shed 1 base and J shed 8 bases, with 11 bases lying between them. The CDR3 DNA follows: TGTGCCAGCAGCCAAGGACAGATGAGGGGCTACACCTTC. The encoded protein is CASSQGQMRGYTF.

The V gene is TRBV20-1, the J gene TRBJ2-1; 7 bases line up with TRBD2. The germline V gene has CDR1 DFQATT and CDR2 SNEGSKA (reference sequence). V lost 6 bases, J lost 0 bases, and 8 bases stayed unmatched. This CDR3 has 15 residues. The CDR3 coding sequence is TGCAGTGCGCCTAGGGACTACAGCTCCTACAATGAGCAGTTCTTC. This encodes CSAPRDYSSYNEQFF.

There are many counts of this clonotype. J is TRBJ2-3 and V is TRBV6-4; a possible D gene is TRBD2 (6 bases). CDR1 is MRHNA and CDR2 is SNTAGT in the germline V gene. The CDR3 has 15 amino acids. V was pared by 2 bases and J by 0 bases, with 9 bases between. CDR3 DNA: TGTGCCAGCAGTGACGGCGGAGGGAGCACAGATACGCAGTATTTT. Its translation is CASSDGGGSTDTQYF.

The chain combines TRBV6-4 with TRBJ2-1; 8 bases are shared with TRBD2. The trim removed 4 bases at V and 4 bases at J, leaving 3 bases unmatched. Germline V gives CDR1 MRHNA, CDR2 SNTAGT. The CDR3 runs to 14 residues. CDR3 residues: CASSVEREYNEQFF. The DNA for the CDR3 is TGTGCCAGCAGTGTCGAGCGGGAGTACAATGAGCAGTTCTTC.

This clonotype turned up a few times. This chain links TRBV20-1 with TRBJ2-3, with 10 positions matching TRBD2. The J segment lost 1 base and the V segment lost 0 bases, leaving 7 bases of the junction unmatched. Germline V gives CDR1 DFQATT, CDR2 SNEGSKA (reference sequence). The CDR3 extends over 17 amino acids. The CDR3 reads CSARDRSGRAGTDTQYF. In nucleotides, the CDR3 is TGCAGTGCTAGAGATAGAAGCGGGAGGGCCGGCACAGATACGCAGTATTTT.

In its sample, this clonotype was seen a few times. This chain links TRBV6-5 with TRBJ2-7; 14 nucleotides line up with TRBD2. This CDR3 comprises 16 residues. The V gene end was trimmed by 4 bases and the J gene end by 6 bases; junction bases not matched to a gene: 8. From germline, CDR1 is MNHEY and CDR2 SVGAGI. CDR3 nucleotides: TGTGCCAGCAGTTCTCCGGGACTAGCGGGAGTAGCCGAGCAGTACTTC. Residues: CASSSPGLAGVAEQYF.

This chain uses TRBV7-8 with TRBJ2-1, with TRBD2 matching 12 bases. Germline CDR1 SGHVS, CDR2 FQNEAQ. V shed 3 bases, J shed 7 bases, and the junction held 19 bases outside the gene matches. This CDR3 comprises 20 residues. CDR3 bases: TGTGCCAGCAGCTTTTTTAGACAGGCCTGGACTAGCGGGATATCAAATGAGCAGTTCTTC. Translated, it gives CASSFFRQAWTSGISNEQFF. The full variable domain, in which reference TRBV7-8 and TRBJ2-1 provide the parts outside the CDR3, is GAGVSQSPRYKVAKRGQDVALRCDPISGHVSLFWYQQALGQGPEFLTYFQNEAQLDKSGLPSDRFFAERPEGSVSTLKIQRTQQEDSAVYLCASSFFRQAWTSGISNEQFFGPGTRLTVL.

This chain uses TRBV4-3 with TRBJ2-3; 12 bases align to TRBD2. The germline gives CDR1 LGHNA, CDR2 YSLEER. The CDR3 loop spans 17 amino acids. Losses at the gene ends were 0 bases for V and 5 bases for J; bases not matched to a gene: 6. The CDR3 bases are TGCGCCAGCAGCCAAGATTCTAGCGGGAGGGCCAGAGATACGCAGTATTTT. Its protein product is CASSQDSSGRARDTQYF.

The V gene is TRBV6-2 or TRBV6-3, the J gene TRBJ2-2; 11 nucleotides agree with TRBD2. The J segment lost 3 bases and the V segment lost 4 bases, leaving 10 bases of the junction unmatched. The germline V gene encodes CDR1 MNHEY and CDR2 SVGEGT. The CDR3 is made up of 18 amino acids. CDR3 region: CASSFLTLAGADTGELFF. The DNA for the CDR3 is TGTGCCAGCAGTTTCCTAACACTAGCGGGAGCGGACACCGGGGAGCTGTTTTTT.

The table lists this clonotype with many counts. This rearrangement joins TRBV20-1 to TRBJ2-6; a weak D match, TRBD2 (5 bases). The CDR3 extends over 16 amino acids. V lost 3 bases, J lost 0 bases, and 12 bases lay in between. Germline-derived CDR1 and CDR2 are DFQATT and SNEGSKA (reference sequence). The CDR3 reads CSASRRAFSGANVLTF. CDR3 nucleotide sequence: TGCAGTGCTAGCAGGCGGGCCTTCTCTGGGGCCAACGTCCTGACTTTC.

The chain recombines TRBV29-1 with TRBJ2-1; 8 nucleotides match TRBD2. V was pared by 7 bases and J by 7 bases, with 9 bases of the junction left unmatched. Germline V gene lookup returns CDR1 SQVTM and CDR2 ANQGSEA. CDR3 size: 13 residues. CDR3 residues: CSADGGRRNEQFF. The CDR3 nucleotides read TGCAGCGCTGATGGCGGGAGGCGTAATGAGCAGTTCTTC.

The table lists this clonotype with a few counts. The genes are TRBV29-1 and TRBJ2-2, with a possible D match to TRBD1 (5 bases). Germline values: CDR1 SQVTM, CDR2 ANQGSEA. This CDR3 comprises 15 residues. CDR3 in amino acids: CIRDHFGACTGELFF. In DNA form, the CDR3 reads TGCATCCGAGATCACTTTGGGGCTTGCACCGGGGAGCTGTTTTTT.

The J gene is TRBJ2-2, the V gene TRBV4-1; a weak D match, TRBD2 (6 bases). Germline values: CDR1 MGHRA, CDR2 YSYEKL. The V gene lost 4 bases and the J gene lost 6 bases, with 24 bases spanning the gap. The CDR3 is 18 residues long. This CDR3 reads CASSLKGGDQARPGELFF. The DNA of the CDR3 is TGCGCCAGCAGCCTCAAGGGCGGGGACCAGGCGAGGCCCGGGGAGCTGTTTTTT.

The CDR3 region is CAISPLAGTYNEQFF. In nucleotides, the CDR3 is TGTGCCATCTCACCACTAGCGGGAACCTACAATGAGCAGTTCTTC. The chain couples TRBV10-3 to TRBJ2-1; 10 nucleotides align to TRBD2. The CDR3 is 15 residues long. From germline, CDR1 is ENHRY and CDR2 SYGVKD. The junction had 6 bases not matched to a gene; V was cut back by 8 bases and J by 2 bases.

The rearrangement joins TRBV11-2 to TRBJ1-2; D remains unclear. The germline V and J ends were trimmed by 1 base and 6 bases, with 6 bases remaining between them. CDR3 length: 12 residues. Germline V CDR1 and CDR2: SGHAT, FQNNGV. Here the CDR3 reads CASSLVDDGYTF. The CDR3 coding sequence is TGTGCCAGCAGCTTAGTGGACGATGGCTACACCTTC.